This T cell receptor (beta chain) was observed in a study of Ad26.COV2.S vaccination and SARS-CoV-2 variants. The germline V and J ends were trimmed by 3 bases and 0 bases, with 11 bases remaining between them. This CDR3 spans 15 amino acids. Germline loops: CDR1 MGHRA, CDR2 YSYEKL. This table comes from immunoSEQ multiplex PCR, and its TCRdb copy is limited to in-frame clones, with some not included. The sample carries 100,000 or so clones, 60% to 85% recorded once. The clonotype comes from a human donor who had recovered from COVID-19. V and J are TRBV4-1 and TRBJ1-1, with D perhaps TRBD1 (5 bases). This material consisted of peripheral blood, taken after recovery from COVID-19. CDR3 nucleotide sequence: TGCGCCAGCAGCCACCGGGACGGTTTGAACACTGAAGCTTTCTTT. It is translated as CASSHRDGLNTEAFF.